The next 19 T cell receptor beta chains were all read from a single sample in a study of radiotherapy plus CTLA-4 blockade in lung cancer. Sequenced by immunoSEQ multiplex PCR; TCRdb stores in-frame clones only, minus some. This table has 80,000 to 100,000 clones, about 90% appearing once. The sample was peripheral blood, taken from a patient treated with radiotherapy plus ipilimumab. The receptor set was obtained from a human donor with non-small cell lung cancer that progressed on radiotherapy plus ipilimumab.

The rearrangement uses TRBV11-2 and TRBJ2-5, with D tentatively TRBD1 or TRBD2 (5 bases each). CDR1 and CDR2 (germline): SGHAT, FQNNGV. Trimming left V 5 bases short and J 4 bases short, with 14 bases between. The CDR3 extends over 14 amino acids. CDR3 sequence reads: CASSPDFGAETQYF. CDR3 coding DNA: TGTGCCAGCAGCCCGGACTTCGGGGCAGAGACCCAGTACTTC.

This chain joins TRBV5-1 and TRBJ2-2; 9 nucleotides agree with TRBD2. Per the germline V gene, CDR1 is SGHRS and CDR2 is YFSETQ. The V segment lost 5 bases and the J segment 4 bases; nucleotides outside the gene matches: 9. The CDR3 contains 16 residues. The CDR3 loop is CASSNLLAGSTGELFF. In nucleotides, the CDR3 is TGCGCCAGCAGTAACCTACTAGCGGGTTCCACCGGGGAGCTGTTTTTT.

The J gene is TRBJ1-1, the V gene TRBV2; D perhaps matches TRBD1 (5 bases). This CDR3 is 13 amino acids long. Trimming took off 6 bases at V and 0 bases at J, with 8 bases between the two ends. CDR1 is SNHLY, CDR2 FYNNEI, per germline. The CDR3 DNA reads as TGTGCCAGCAGGCGACAGCTGAACACTGAAGCTTTCTTT. Amino acids: CASRRQLNTEAFF.

This chain links TRBV5-4 with TRBJ1-2, with TRBD1 as a possible D gene (5 bases). The V and J ends lost 5 bases and 7 bases respectively, with 15 bases between them. From germline, CDR1 is SGHNT and CDR2 YYREEE (reference sequence). The CDR3 is 13 residues long. CDR3 loop: CASSSFRTTGYTF. For the CDR3, the DNA is TGTGCCAGCAGTTCCTTTCGGACAACTGGCTACACCTTC.

This clone was detected once. The V gene is TRBV6-1, the J gene TRBJ2-7, with D possibly matching TRBD1 (5 bases). This CDR3 comprises 15 residues. CDR1 is MNHNS and CDR2 is SASEGT in the germline V gene. V was trimmed by 4 bases and J by 4 bases, leaving 17 bases between them. This CDR3 is CASSVAKLTGYEQYF. In DNA, the CDR3 is TGTGCCAGCAGTGTCGCGAAACTCACAGGTTACGAGCAGTACTTC.

The V gene is TRBV11-2, the J gene TRBJ2-1, with D unresolved. The CDR3 extends over 17 amino acids. Trimming took 2 bases from V and 0 from J, leaving 14 bases between them. Per germline, CDR1 SGHAT and CDR2 FQNNGV. The DNA of the CDR3 is TGTGCCAGCAGCTTAAAGGCGGTGCCTAGCTCCTACAATGAGCAGTTCTTC. Translation: CASSLKAVPSSYNEQFF.

This chain links TRBV27 with TRBJ2-3; D tentatively reads TRBD1 or TRBD2 (5 bases each). Trimming took off 3 bases at V and 3 bases at J, with 19 bases between the two ends. The CDR3 totals 17 residues. CDR1 and CDR2 (germline): MNHEY, SMNVEV (reference sequence). CDR3 protein: CASSLLGVPLGTDTQYF. The CDR3 DNA follows: TGTGCCAGCAGTTTGCTGGGGGTCCCTCTGGGTACAGATACGCAGTATTTT.

V is TRBV19 and J is TRBJ1-3; the D is unclear. CDR1 and CDR2 (germline): LNHDA, SQIVND (reference sequence). Trimming removed 3 bases at V and 1 base at J, with 16 bases between. The CDR3 runs to 17 residues. CDR3 sequence reads: CASSIRPSTKSGNTIYF. The CDR3 coding sequence is TGTGCCAGTAGTATCCGCCCATCCACCAAATCTGGAAACACCATATATTTT. Looking up the rest from reference TRBV19 and TRBJ1-3 gives the full variable domain: DGGITQSPKYLFRKEGQNVTLSCEQNLNHDAMYWYRQDPGQGLRLIYYSQIVNDFQKGDIAEGYSVSREKKESFPLTVTSAQKNPTAFYLCASSIRPSTKSGNTIYFGEGSWLTVV.

The rearrangement uses TRBV19 and TRBJ1-1; a possible D gene is TRBD1 (5 bases). Germline assignment: CDR1 LNHDA and CDR2 SQIVND (reference sequence). CDR3 size: 15 residues. The V end lost 7 bases, the J end lost 1 base, and 16 bases lay between the germline ends. Here the CDR3 DNA reads TGTGCCAGTACCGCAATTCAGGGAGGGAACACTGAAGCTTTCTTT. Residues: CASTAIQGGNTEAFF.

This clone appeared once. The chain recombines TRBV9 with TRBJ2-1; 10 bases are a match to TRBD2. The CDR3 has 19 residues. CDR1 SGDLS and CDR2 YYNGEE come from the germline V gene. Trimming removed 1 base from V and 5 bases from J; junction bases left unmatched: 15. CDR3 residues: CASSVQSSGSPIMNNEQFF. In DNA, the CDR3 is TGTGCCAGCAGCGTACAGTCTAGCGGGAGCCCGATTATGAACAATGAGCAGTTCTTC.

The chain is built from TRBV4-2 and TRBJ2-1; 9 nucleotides line up with TRBD2. Germline V gene lookup returns CDR1 LGHNA and CDR2 YNFKEQ. The CDR3 is 16 amino acids. V shed 4 bases and J 7 bases; nucleotides not matched to a gene: 11. CDR3 nucleotides: TGTGCCAGCAGCCTTATTCCAGCGGGAGGTGAGAATGAGCAGTTCTTC. It is translated as CASSLIPAGGENEQFF.

V and J are TRBV6-5 and TRBJ2-1; 7 bases map to TRBD2. In germline, CDR1 is MNHEY, CDR2 SVGAGI. V was clipped by 2 bases and J by 5 bases; unmatched bases: 6. CDR3 length: 15 amino acids. DNA for the CDR3: TGTGCCAGCAGTTACGGTGGGCGGGGGAACAATGAGCAGTTCTTC. The encoded protein is CASSYGGRGNNEQFF.

V is TRBV21-1 and J is TRBJ1-5; the DNA was not compared with TRBD1, the D call given in the table. TRBV21-1 is noted as a pseudogene. The CDR3 is 18 residues long. CDR3 protein: CASPVLGTGIYSNQPQHF. CDR3 sequence (DNA): TGTGCCAGCCCCGTCTTGGGGACAGGGATCTATAGCAATCAGCCCCAGCATTTT.

The genes are TRBV19 and TRBJ1-1, with a tentative D call TRBD1 (5 bases). V lost 7 bases and J lost 0, with 15 bases in between. Germline lookup yields CDR1 LNHDA and CDR2 SQIVND (reference sequence). CDR3 length equals 15 residues. The CDR3 nucleotides are TGTGCCAGTATCCGGACGTGGGGCATGAACACTGAAGCTTTCTTT. Translated, it gives CASIRTWGMNTEAFF. Variable domain in full (rest from reference TRBV19 and TRBJ1-1): DGGITQSPKYLFRKEGQNVTLSCEQNLNHDAMYWYRQDPGQGLRLIYYSQIVNDFQKGDIAEGYSVSREKKESFPLTVTSAQKNPTAFYLCASIRTWGMNTEAFFGQGTRLTVV.

In this sample, this clone turned up once. The J gene is TRBJ2-5, the V gene TRBV19, with D possibly matching TRBD1 (6 bases). The length of the CDR3 is 15 residues. Trimming removed 5 bases at V and 5 bases at J, with 18 bases between. The V gene's germline CDR1 is LNHDA and CDR2 SQIVND (reference sequence). CDR3 sequence (DNA): TGTGCCAGTAGTCCCATAAACAGGGATGGGGAGACCCAGTACTTC. This codes for CASSPINRDGETQYF.

The J gene is TRBJ1-1, the V gene TRBV2; D uncertain. The CDR3 loop spans 12 amino acids. V dropped 4 bases and J dropped 7 bases, with 10 bases sitting between them. The germline V gene has CDR1 SNHLY and CDR2 FYNNEI. CDR3 loop: CASSVFQLEAFF. The CDR3 region has the DNA TGTGCCAGCAGTGTTTTTCAGCTTGAAGCTTTCTTT.

The chain links TRBV28 to TRBJ2-7; the D gene is possibly TRBD2 (5 bases). This CDR3 has 13 residues. Trimming removed 3 bases at V and 7 bases at J, with 13 bases between. The germline V gene has CDR1 MDHEN and CDR2 SYDVKM. CDR3 region: CASSFEGGYEQYF. CDR3 coding DNA: TGTGCCAGCAGTTTTGAGGGCGGGTATGAGCAGTACTTC.

CDR3 nucleotide sequence: TGCGCCAGCAGCTTGGACCTGACAGGGGCCAGCACAGATACGCAGTATTTT. It encodes CASSLDLTGASTDTQYF. The V gene is TRBV5-1, the J gene TRBJ2-3; TRBD1 agrees at 8 bases. With 0 bases clipped from V and 0 bases from J, the junction kept 6 bases outside the gene matches. The CDR3 loop spans 17 amino acids. Looked up from germline, CDR1 is SGHRS and CDR2 is YFSETQ.

V usage is TRBV29-1 and J usage is TRBJ1-1, with 7 bases identical to TRBD1. The V and J ends lost 3 bases and 0 bases, in that order; junction bases with no gene match: 7. Germline V gene sequence: CDR1 SQVTM, CDR2 ANQGSEA. The CDR3 runs to 15 residues. The CDR3 spells CSVEGTVLMNTEAFF. The CDR3 region has the DNA TGCAGCGTTGAGGGGACAGTCCTCATGAACACTGAAGCTTTCTTT.